These 5 T cell receptor beta chains were sequenced from one sample in a study of shared clonotypes between healthy human individuals (dated by TCRdb to 2018 to 2020). Library method: the immunoSEQ multiplex PCR assay. TCRdb stores this immuneACCESS table with in-frame sequences only. Part of the clones is absent; in the studies checked, under half of the shortfall reflects unresolved V genes, and no reason is known for the rest. The sample table records over 850,000 clones; about four fifths of these occur just once. More than 0.55% of the sample is taken by the ten largest. Source material: memory CD4+ T cells from PBMCs. The sample's cell subset or site label, decoded: CD45RA-negative fraction. The receptor source for this set is a man aged 18 to 29 in good health. Some clones in this sample may be carry-over from other donors' samples.

A few counts support this clone. The chain recombines TRBV5-4 with TRBJ1-3, with no clear D. The CDR3 consists of 14 residues. Germline lookup yields CDR1 SGHNT and CDR2 YYREEE (reference sequence). V shed 4 bases and J shed 0 bases, with 8 bases lying between them. CDR3 sequence (DNA): TGTGCCAGCAGCCGCACGCTCTCTGGAAACACCATATATTTT. Amino acids: CASSRTLSGNTIYF. The variable domain in full, with the rest retrieved from reference TRBV5-4 and TRBJ1-3, is ETGVTQSPTHLIKTRGQQVTLRCSSQSGHNTVSWYQQALGQGPQFIFQYYREEENGRGNFPPRFSGLQFPNYSSELNVNALELDDSALYLCASSRTLSGNTIYFGEGSWLTVV.

This chain joins TRBV7-6 and TRBJ2-7, with 7 bases that match TRBD1. The CDR3 has 14 residues. The trim removed 0 bases at V and 6 bases at J, leaving 5 bases unmatched. Per the germline V gene, CDR1 is SGHVS and CDR2 is FNYEAQ. CDR3 DNA: TGTGCCAGCAGCTTAGCCCCGGACAGGTTCGAGCAGTACTTC. Translated, it gives CASSLAPDRFEQYF.

This clone was seen many times. The sample contains more than one DNA sequence encoding this CDR3. The V and J genes are TRBV27 and TRBJ1-2; D uncertain. The germline V gene has CDR1 MNHEY and CDR2 SMNVEV (reference sequence). This CDR3 spans 13 amino acids. Trimming shortened V by 3 bases and J by 0 bases, and 5 bases separated the two germline ends. The CDR3 DNA reads TGTGCCAGCAGTTTTCGAGCTAACTATGGCTACACCTTC. Translating it yields CASSFRANYGYTF.

To note about this clone: Since a far larger clone is one base different, this is likely a read error. This sample includes further DNA sequences coding for the same CDR3. This chain links TRBV29-1 with TRBJ1-1; D gene uncertain. V dropped 6 bases and J dropped 1 base, with 3 bases sitting between them. Germline assignment: CDR1 SQVTM and CDR2 ANQGSEA. CDR3 length: 10 amino acids. CDR3 loop: CSVQNTEAFF. The CDR3 DNA sequence: TGCAGCGTACAGAACACTGAAGCTTTCTTT.

The CDR3 sequence is CASSRGGSRVDIQYF. DNA of the CDR3: TGCGCCAGCAGCAGGGGTGGGTCCAGGGTGGACATTCAGTACTTC. The chain employs TRBV5-1 and TRBJ2-4; maybe TRBD1 (5 bases). There are 15 residues in the CDR3. Germline values: CDR1 SGHRS, CDR2 YFSETQ. V lost 4 bases, J lost 8 bases, and 19 bases lay in between.